Detailed here is one T cell receptor beta chain. Its antigen has not been determined. The conserved phenylalanine or tryptophan normally closing the CDR3 is absent here, so this likely arose from a read error. No DNA is shown, since the ends of the CDR3 on it are uncertain; the CDR3 is the one TCRdb lists. These data belong to a study of tumor-infiltrating lymphocytes in glioblastoma multiforme (dated by TCRdb to about 2017). A note on the overall study: To find out whether intratumoral genomic heterogeneity fosters TIL diversity, the study jointly investigated somatic mutations, TIL diversity and immune response activity. Paper-wide results and their limitations: RNA-based TCR sequencing may distort clone frequencies because T cells carry unequal numbers of TCR transcripts. Generalizability was limited because only one glioblastoma patient was included in the TCR and somatic mutation analysis. T cells were not sorted into functional subsets, and such sorting was noted by the authors as a future improvement.

A modified ARM-PCR protocol with multiple V-beta primers and a C-beta primer was used to build TCRB libraries from RNA via three nested multiplex PCR rounds. Starting from around 0.51 ug of total RNA, TCRB-specific cDNA was synthesized using ProtoScript II Reverse Transcriptase and a C-beta primer. The description of the TCRB libraries did not mention any unique molecular identifiers. The third PCR added barcodes and adapters over around 23 cycles with Deep VentR (exo-) polymerase, followed by gel purification of 250-500 bp bands. TCRB libraries were sequenced with 250 bp paired-end reads on an Illumina HiSeq 2500. As for the authors' bioinformatics: The reads were cleaned with Trimmomatic, merged with FLASH and assigned V, D and J segments with MiGEC before being analyzed in VDJtools. VDJtools was used to calculate the Shannon-Wiener diversity index, which quantified repertoire diversity. TCRdb handled the public reads itself, with Q25 trimming in fastp and clone calling in MiXCR, and kept productive beta chains. CDR3 protein duplicates are merged, each entry listing the most common genes and DNA. The V and J calls were determined by TCRdb, not by the authors. This sample has about 15,000 distinct CDR3 sequences in its table, and 73% of those were observed once. Approximately 38% of the sample comes from the top ten.

The CDR3 length equals 14 residues, ends included. The CDR1 and CDR2 encoded by the germline V gene are SQVTM and ANQGSEA. The AllPrep DNA/RNA mini kit was used to purify genomic DNA and total RNA at the same time from each of the ten tumor samples. Every RNA sample had an RNA integrity number above 6.5 and an OD 260/280 ratio above 1.9. The sequence links TRBV29-1 to TRBJ1-1; the DNA was not used to check the table's D call, TRBD1. The sequenced sample consisted of brain tumor tissue. The receptor's source is a male donor with glioblastoma. The CDR3 region: CNVSLWDRGSEAFV.